This TCR beta chain was sequenced for a study of cytomegalovirus exposure and HLA in healthy donors. The V end lost 5 bases, the J end lost 4 bases, and 8 bases lay between the germline ends. Germline CDR1 SGHAT, CDR2 FQNNGV. The CDR3 consists of 12 residues. PCR used 60 Vbeta primers and 13 Jbeta primers. Repertoires were generated with immunoSEQ multiplex PCR, while TCRdb's copy carries only in-frame clones and drops some. The table has some 120,000 clones, 65% to 80% seen once; the top ten hold over 1%. About this clone itself: Its antigen is undetermined.

Study conclusions and caveats: HLA-A and HLA-B allele assignments for most subjects were reportedly predicted accurately using TCR beta sequences. More than 15,000 TCR beta sequences were associated with HLA alleles at 0.05 false discovery rate in a later analysis. TCR beta V- and J-gene trimming was later associated with a missense DCLRE1C variant. In an earlier analysis, about 87% or about 30%: the productive usage of most TCR beta V segments.

This receptor was identified in a human donor in good health. Sequencing was carried out using PBMCs. The chain carries TRBV11-2 and TRBJ1-1; D gene ambiguous. CDR3 sequence: CASSGGSTEAFF. In nucleotides, the CDR3 is TGTGCCAGCAGCGGAGGCTCCACTGAAGCTTTCTTT.